Detailed here is one T cell receptor beta chain. These data are taken from a study of blood T cell repertoires in COVID-19. Study overall: The United States, Italy and Spain were the sources of the acute and convalescent COVID-19 samples.

Authors' processing steps: Reference gene primers were amplified, and this amplification served to estimate nucleated cell counts. Assay used: immunoSEQ multiplex PCR; TCRdb lists only in-frame clones, some missing. That table gives V, J and clone size, and the DNA gave D and trimming. The sample consists of 130,000 to 150,000 clones, around 90% of them appearing once. The sequence was obtained from a man in his 70s with acute or convalescent COVID-19. Sequences were obtained from peripheral blood.

The CDR3 here is CSASHRKEGFYGYTF. CDR3 nucleotide sequence: TGCAGTGCTAGTCACCGAAAAGAGGGCTTCTATGGCTACACCTTC. The genes are TRBV20-1 and TRBJ1-2; D uncertain. V was trimmed by 3 bases and J by 4 bases, leaving 18 bases between them. There are 15 residues in the CDR3. The germline gives CDR1 DFQATT, CDR2 SNEGSKA (reference sequence).